Shown below are 30 T cell receptor beta chains from a single sample sequenced in a study of STAT5B mutations in CD4+ large granular lymphocyte leukemia. Clones were read by immunoSEQ multiplex PCR, and TCRdb kept only the in-frame ones, dropping some. Of more than 30,000 clones in the sample, 71% were seen once. Sequencing was performed on CD4+ T cells from blood buffy coats. The receptors were sampled from a human donor in good health.

The table lists this clone with a few counts. The CDR3 protein is CASSEGSTGGYGYTF. In nucleotides, the CDR3 is TGTGCCAGCAGTGAGGGCTCAACAGGGGGGTATGGCTACACCTTC. The gene calls are TRBV2 and TRBJ1-2; 8 bases fit TRBD1. Germline loops: CDR1 SNHLY, CDR2 FYNNEI. V shed 3 bases, J shed 5 bases, and the junction held 8 bases outside the gene matches. CDR3 length equals 15 residues.

The chain employs TRBV18 and TRBJ2-5, with D hard to call. The CDR3 is 12 residues long. CDR1 KGHSH and CDR2 LQKENI come from the germline V gene. Trimming pared 3 bases from V and 4 bases from J, leaving 6 bases between. DNA of the CDR3: TGTGCCAGCTCACCGATCAGAGAGACCCAGTACTTC. Translated: CASSPIRETQYF.

J is TRBJ1-2 and V is TRBV7-2, with D perhaps TRBD1 (5 bases). Trimming took 5 bases from V and 12 from J, leaving 19 bases between them. The CDR3 length is 13 residues. In germline, CDR1 is SGHTA, CDR2 FQGNSA. In nucleotides, the CDR3 is TGTGCCAGCAGCCGAGGGACCTCCCGAAGAAACACCTTC. Amino acid sequence: CASSRGTSRRNTF. The full variable domain, completed using reference TRBV7-2 and TRBJ1-2, is GAGVSQSPSNKVTEKGKDVELRCDPISGHTALYWYRQSLGQGLEFLIYFQGNSAPDKSGLPSDRFSAERTGGSVSTLTIQRTQQEDSAVYLCASSRGTSRRNTFGSGTRLTVV.

This clone was seen a few times. The rearrangement joins TRBV28 to TRBJ1-3; D call uncertain. V lost 4 bases, J lost 4 bases, and 2 bases lay in between. Germline assignment: CDR1 MDHEN and CDR2 SYDVKM. The CDR3 runs 11 residues. CDR3 loop: CASSSGNTIYF. CDR3 sequence (DNA): TGTGCCAGCAGTTCAGGAAACACCATATATTTT.

This chain uses TRBV6-6 with TRBJ2-5; no reliable D call. The CDR3 is made up of 15 amino acids. Trimming pared 4 bases from V and 0 bases from J, leaving 12 bases between. CDR1 MNHNY and CDR2 SVGAGI come from the germline V gene (reference sequence). The CDR3 loop reads CASSFPSLNQETQYF. CDR3 nucleotides: TGTGCCAGCAGTTTCCCCTCATTAAACCAAGAGACCCAGTACTTC.

CDR3 amino acids: CASKESLGVGELFF. The CDR3 DNA reads TGTGCCAGCAAAGAATCATTGGGCGTCGGGGAGCTGTTTTTT. The V and J genes are TRBV6-5 and TRBJ2-2; D uncertain. Germline V gene sequence: CDR1 MNHEY, CDR2 SVGAGI. The CDR3 extends over 14 amino acids. V gave up 7 bases and J gave up 7 bases, with 16 bases separating them.

The chain carries TRBV27 and TRBJ2-1, with D perhaps matching TRBD2 (5 bases). The CDR3 consists of 14 residues. Trimming left V 2 bases short and J 2 bases short, with 7 bases between. Per the germline V gene, CDR1 is MNHEY and CDR2 is SMNVEV (reference sequence). CDR3 bases: TGTGCCAGCAGTTTAGCCGGGACCTACAATGAGCAGTTCTTC. Its translation is CASSLAGTYNEQFF.

This chain joins TRBV7-9 and TRBJ1-2; 9 bases fit TRBD1. The CDR3 spans 15 residues. After removal of 5 bases from V and 2 bases from J, the junction contained 6 bases not matched to a gene. Germline lookup yields CDR1 SEHNR and CDR2 FQNEAQ (reference sequence). The CDR3 loop is CASSTRDRENYGYTF. The DNA for the CDR3 is TGTGCCAGCAGCACCCGGGACAGGGAAAACTATGGCTACACCTTC. The variable domain in full, completed from reference TRBV7-9 and TRBJ1-2, reads DTGVSQNPRHKITKRGQNVTFRCDPISEHNRLYWYRQTLGQGPEFLTYFQNEAQLEKSRLLSDRFSAERPKGSFSTLEIQRTEQGDSAMYLCASSTRDRENYGYTFGSGTRLTVV.

V usage is TRBV28 and J usage is TRBJ1-2; D not resolved. The CDR3 contains 13 residues. V was trimmed by 1 base and J by 4 bases, leaving 7 bases between them. The V gene's germline CDR1 is MDHEN and CDR2 SYDVKM. DNA for the CDR3: TGTGCCAGCAGTTTATCCCAACCCTATGGCTACACCTTC. It translates to CASSLSQPYGYTF.

This clone was found once. This chain joins TRBV19 and TRBJ1-2, with unresolved D. Trimming pared 4 bases from V and 3 bases from J, leaving 18 bases between. From germline, CDR1 is LNHDA and CDR2 SQIVND (reference sequence). The CDR3 length is 16 residues. This CDR3 is CASSTPPWRVDYGYTF. The CDR3 nucleotides read TGTGCCAGTAGTACTCCTCCCTGGAGGGTAGACTATGGCTACACCTTC.

V usage is TRBV25-1 and J usage is TRBJ2-5; TRBD2 aligns across 8 bases. The J call may be faulty, since TRBJ2-7 better matches the DNA end. Germline V gives CDR1 MGHDK, CDR2 SYGVNS. The CDR3 consists of 14 residues. Here the CDR3 reads CASSDKRGNYEQYF. The CDR3, as DNA: TGTGCCAGCAGTGACAAGCGGGGGAACTACGAGCAGTACTTC.

The V gene is TRBV7-3, the J gene TRBJ1-6; no firm D call. The germline CDR1 and CDR2 sequences are SGHTA and FQGTGA. Trimming took off 8 bases at V and 10 bases at J, with 18 bases between the two ends. The CDR3 contains 14 residues. CDR3 loop: CASGSLSPPSPLHF. CDR3 in DNA: TGTGCCAGCGGATCGCTATCCCCGCCCTCACCCCTCCACTTT.

The rearrangement uses TRBV7-2 and TRBJ1-5, with 8 bases aligning to TRBD1. This CDR3 contains 14 residues. Looked up from germline, CDR1 is SGHTA and CDR2 is FQGNSA. V shed 2 bases and J 7 bases; nucleotides not matched to a gene: 4. DNA of the CDR3: TGTGCCAGCAGCTTATCAGGGGGCACCCAGCCCCAGCATTTT. Encoded protein: CASSLSGGTQPQHF.

This clone has only a few counts. The chain has TRBV18 and TRBJ1-3; D possibly corresponds to TRBD1 (5 bases). The CDR3 runs to 18 residues. V was cut by 2 bases and J by 0 bases, with 17 bases left in between. The V gene's germline CDR1 is KGHSH and CDR2 LQKENI. CDR3 amino acids: CASSPGGPVRHSGNTIYF. DNA for the CDR3: TGTGCCAGCTCACCAGGGGGTCCCGTGCGTCACTCTGGAAACACCATATATTTT.

CDR3 loop: CATSKPTVTGELFF. In nucleotides, the CDR3 is TGTGCCACCAGCAAACCCACAGTCACCGGGGAGCTGTTTTTT. This rearrangement joins TRBV15 to TRBJ2-2; no clear D. Germline V gives CDR1 LNHNV, CDR2 YYDKDF (reference sequence). V shed 4 bases and J shed 4 bases, with 10 bases lying between them. The CDR3 covers 14 residues.

This clone was seen more than once but under ten times. This chain links TRBV7-9 with TRBJ1-2; unclear D gene. The V and J ends lost 1 base and 7 bases respectively, with 7 bases between them. The CDR3 covers 12 residues. Germline V gene lookup returns CDR1 SEHNR and CDR2 FQNEAQ (reference sequence). The CDR3 loop is CASSLVDTGYTF. The CDR3 nucleotides read TGTGCCAGCAGCTTAGTAGACACTGGCTACACCTTC. Full variable domain (remainder filled in from reference TRBV7-9 and TRBJ1-2): DTGVSQNPRHKITKRGQNVTFRCDPISEHNRLYWYRQTLGQGPEFLTYFQNEAQLEKSRLLSDRFSAERPKGSFSTLEIQRTEQGDSAMYLCASSLVDTGYTFGSGTRLTVV.

The chain couples TRBV4-2 to TRBJ1-6, with TRBD1 matching 8 bases. Germline CDR1 LGHNA, CDR2 YNFKEQ. The junction had 12 bases not matched to a gene; V was cut back by 1 base and J by 10 bases. This CDR3 comprises 17 residues. The CDR3: CASSQAMGQVLRSPLHF. CDR3 sequence (DNA): TGTGCCAGCAGCCAAGCTATGGGACAGGTGCTCAGATCACCCCTCCACTTT.

V and J are TRBV2 and TRBJ2-7, with 8 bases that match TRBD1. The CDR3 runs to 17 residues. V lost 4 bases to trimming and J lost 0 bases; unmatched junction nucleotides: 11. Germline-derived CDR1 and CDR2 are SNHLY and FYNNEI. The CDR3 coding sequence is TGTGCCAGCAGTGCTCGCCAGGGGGCGCCGCGCTCCTACGAGCAGTACTTC. Translated: CASSARQGAPRSYEQYF.

This clone was detected a few times. The rearrangement joins TRBV18 to TRBJ1-6; D ambiguous. The CDR3 runs 16 residues. The V end was cut by 2 bases, the J end by 7 bases, with 15 bases between. Per germline, CDR1 KGHSH and CDR2 LQKENI. The chain's CDR3 is CASSPSPSALNSPLHF. The CDR3 coding sequence is TGTGCCAGCTCACCATCTCCATCCGCCTTGAATTCACCCCTCCACTTT. The entire variable domain, with the rest obtained from reference TRBV18 and TRBJ1-6, is as follows: NAGVMQNPRHLVRRRGQEARLRCSPMKGHSHVYWYRQLPEEGLKFMVYLQKENIIDESGMPKERFSAEFPKEGPSILRIQQVVRGDSAAYFCASSPSPSALNSPLHFGNGTRLTVT.

J is TRBJ2-1 and V is TRBV9, with D possibly matching TRBD2 (6 bases). V was pared by 0 bases and J by 8 bases, with 15 bases between. The CDR3 length is 15 residues. CDR1 is SGDLS and CDR2 is YYNGEE in the germline V gene. CDR3 nucleotide sequence: TGTGCCAGCAGCGTAGATTTGGGGGGTGGAGATGAGCAGTTCTTC. Translation gives CASSVDLGGGDEQFF.

The gene calls are TRBV5-5 and TRBJ1-3; D unclear. V was clipped by 0 bases and J by 2 bases, with 9 bases between them. The V gene's germline CDR1 is SGHKS and CDR2 YYEKEE (reference sequence). The CDR3 has 15 residues. CDR3 region: CASSLVGSPGNTIYF. CDR3 nucleotides: TGTGCCAGCAGCTTGGTAGGGAGCCCTGGAAACACCATATATTTT.

The chain couples TRBV15 to TRBJ1-1, with no clear D. CDR1 is LNHNV, CDR2 YYDKDF, per germline (reference sequence). The length of the CDR3 is 12 residues. The V end lost 8 bases, the J end lost 3 bases, and 10 bases lay between the germline ends. The CDR3 DNA sequence: TGTGCCACCGGGGTGGGATACACTGAAGCTTTCTTT. It is translated as CATGVGYTEAFF. Combining the CDR3 with reference TRBV15 and TRBJ1-1 gives the whole variable domain DAMVIQNPRYQVTQFGKPVTLSCSQTLNHNVMYWYQQKSSQAPKLLFHYYDKDFNNEADTPDNFQSRRPNTSFCFLDIRSPGLGDTAMYLCATGVGYTEAFFGQGTRLTVV.

The chain combines TRBV28 with TRBJ1-2; perhaps TRBD1 as D (5 bases). The CDR3 is 17 residues long. The germline CDR1 and CDR2 sequences are MDHEN and SYDVKM. V dropped 2 bases and J dropped 1 base, with 17 bases sitting between them. CDR3 sequence: CASSLARPGRFNYGYTF. CDR3 bases: TGTGCCAGCAGTTTAGCGCGGCCGGGACGGTTTAACTATGGCTACACCTTC.

In this sample, this clone turned up a few times. The gene calls are TRBV18 and TRBJ1-4; D ambiguous. V was cut by 3 bases and J by 0 bases, with 11 bases left in between. Germline assignment: CDR1 KGHSH and CDR2 LQKENI. The CDR3 extends over 16 amino acids. The CDR3 sequence: CASSPLQPATNEKLFF. Here the CDR3 DNA reads TGTGCCAGCTCACCCCTGCAGCCGGCAACTAATGAAAAACTGTTTTTT.

In DNA form, the CDR3 reads TGTGCCAGTAGGCCGACAGGGACGAATACGCAGTATTTT. It codes for CASRPTGTNTQYF. This rearrangement joins TRBV19 to TRBJ2-3, with 7 bases identical to TRBD1. Trimming took 6 bases from V and 7 from J; bases not matched to a gene: 7. CDR1 LNHDA and CDR2 SQIVND come from the germline V gene (reference sequence). The CDR3 is made up of 13 amino acids.

V gene TRBV18 combines with J gene TRBJ2-3; D might be TRBD2 (6 bases). CDR3 size: 16 residues. Trimming removed 1 base at V and 3 bases at J, with 14 bases between. Germline V gene data show CDR1 as KGHSH and CDR2 as LQKENI. CDR3 sequence (DNA): TGTGCCAGCTCACCACTGGGGGAGGCGTTGACAGATACGCAGTATTTT. Translating it yields CASSPLGEALTDTQYF.

The sample holds one count of this clone. CDR3 amino acids: CASSPGTYGYTF. CDR3 DNA: TGTGCCAGCAGCCCAGGGACCTATGGCTACACCTTC. The V and J genes are TRBV7-2 and TRBJ1-2; tentative D call: TRBD1 (5 bases). V lost 5 bases to trimming and J lost 4 bases, with 8 bases between them. Germline values: CDR1 SGHTA, CDR2 FQGNSA. This CDR3 has 12 amino acids.

The chain is built from TRBV6-5 and TRBJ1-2, with 8 bases aligning to TRBD1. This CDR3 contains 15 residues. Germline V CDR1 and CDR2: MNHEY, SVGAGI. The ends lost 5 bases at V and 2 bases at J; junction bases unmatched: 7. CDR3 in DNA: TGTGCCAGCAGTCCCGACAGGGGCCTCAACTATGGCTACACCTTC. This translates into CASSPDRGLNYGYTF.

The chain employs TRBV6-5 and TRBJ2-5; D gene unclear. The germline CDR1 and CDR2 sequences are MNHEY and SVGAGI. The ends were cut back, 9 bases at V and 2 bases at J, with 10 bases in the middle. This CDR3 is built from 12 residues. CDR3 residues: CASTFYQETQYF. The DNA of the CDR3 is TGTGCCAGTACCTTCTATCAAGAGACCCAGTACTTC.

CDR3 loop: CASSGRTSGGAFNTDTQYF. The CDR3 DNA reads as TGCGCCAGCAGTGGAAGGACTAGCGGGGGGGCATTCAACACAGATACGCAGTATTTT. This chain joins TRBV10-1 and TRBJ2-3; 15 nucleotides match TRBD2. Trimming took 4 bases from V and 2 from J; bases not matched to a gene: 10. The CDR3 is 19 amino acids. CDR1 is WNHNN and CDR2 is SYGVQD in the germline V gene (reference sequence).